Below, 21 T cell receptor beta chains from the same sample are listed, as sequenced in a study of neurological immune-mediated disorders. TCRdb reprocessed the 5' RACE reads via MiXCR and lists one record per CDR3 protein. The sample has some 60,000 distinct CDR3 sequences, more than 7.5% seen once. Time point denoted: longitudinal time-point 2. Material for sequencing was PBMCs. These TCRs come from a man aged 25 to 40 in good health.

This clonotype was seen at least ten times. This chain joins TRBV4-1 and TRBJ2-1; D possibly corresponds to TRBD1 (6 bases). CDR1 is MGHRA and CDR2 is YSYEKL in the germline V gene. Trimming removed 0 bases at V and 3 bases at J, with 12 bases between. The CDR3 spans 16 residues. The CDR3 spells CASSQEGGPLYNEQFF. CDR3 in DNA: TGCGCCAGCAGCCAAGAAGGGGGACCGCTCTACAATGAGCAGTTCTTC.

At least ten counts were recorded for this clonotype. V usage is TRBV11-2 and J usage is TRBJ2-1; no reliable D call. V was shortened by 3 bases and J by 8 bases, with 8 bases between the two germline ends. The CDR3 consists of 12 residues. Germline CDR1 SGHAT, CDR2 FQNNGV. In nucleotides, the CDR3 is TGTGCCAGCAGCTTCGTGTCTGATGAGCAGTTCTTC. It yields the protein CASSFVSDEQFF.

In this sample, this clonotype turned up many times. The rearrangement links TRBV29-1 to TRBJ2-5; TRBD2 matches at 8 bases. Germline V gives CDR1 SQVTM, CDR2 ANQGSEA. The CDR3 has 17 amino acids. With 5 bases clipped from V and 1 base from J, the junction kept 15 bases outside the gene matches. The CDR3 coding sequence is TGCAGCGTTCGGGGGGGTTTATCTACTACCAGCCAAGAGACCCAGTACTTC. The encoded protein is CSVRGGLSTTSQETQYF. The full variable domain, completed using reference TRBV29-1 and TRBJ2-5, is SAVISQKPSRDICQRGTSLTIQCQVDSQVTMMFWYRQQPGQSLTLIATANQGSEATYESGFVIDKFPISRPNLTFSTLTVSNMSPEDSSIYLCSVRGGLSTTSQETQYFGPGTRLLVL.

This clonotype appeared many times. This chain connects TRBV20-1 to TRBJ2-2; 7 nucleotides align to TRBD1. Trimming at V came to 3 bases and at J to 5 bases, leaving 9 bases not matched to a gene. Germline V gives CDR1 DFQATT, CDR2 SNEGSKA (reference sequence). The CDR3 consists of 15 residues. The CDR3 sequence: CSASGQDTGTGELFF. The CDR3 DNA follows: TGCAGTGCTAGTGGACAGGATACAGGGACCGGGGAGCTGTTTTTT.

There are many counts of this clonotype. CDR3 region: CASSFGTEAFF. The DNA for the CDR3 is TGTGCCAGCAGTTTCGGCACTGAAGCTTTCTTT. The chain is built from TRBV12-3 or TRBV12-4 and TRBJ1-1; no definite D call. V shed 3 bases and J shed 4 bases, with 3 bases lying between them. The CDR3 loop spans 11 amino acids.

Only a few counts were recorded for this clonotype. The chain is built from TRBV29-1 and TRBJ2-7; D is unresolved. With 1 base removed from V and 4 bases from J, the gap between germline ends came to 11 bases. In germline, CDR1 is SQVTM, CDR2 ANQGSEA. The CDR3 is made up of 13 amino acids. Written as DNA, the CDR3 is TGCAGCGTTGAAGGTGGCAGCCGATACGAGCAGTACTTC. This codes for CSVEGGSRYEQYF.

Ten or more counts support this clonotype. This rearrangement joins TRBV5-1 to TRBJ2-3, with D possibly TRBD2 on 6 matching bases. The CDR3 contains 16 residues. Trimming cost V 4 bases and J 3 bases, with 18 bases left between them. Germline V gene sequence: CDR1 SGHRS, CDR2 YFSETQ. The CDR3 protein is CASSDTGLGTTDTQYF. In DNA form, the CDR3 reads TGCGCCAGCAGCGACACAGGCCTGGGGACTACAGATACGCAGTATTTT.

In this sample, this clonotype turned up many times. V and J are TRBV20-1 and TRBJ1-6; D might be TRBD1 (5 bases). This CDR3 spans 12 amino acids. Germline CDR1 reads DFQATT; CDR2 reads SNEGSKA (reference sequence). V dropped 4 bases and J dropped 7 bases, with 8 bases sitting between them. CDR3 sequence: CSAIKGNSPLHF. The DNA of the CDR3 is TGCAGTGCTATAAAGGGGAATTCACCCCTCCACTTT.

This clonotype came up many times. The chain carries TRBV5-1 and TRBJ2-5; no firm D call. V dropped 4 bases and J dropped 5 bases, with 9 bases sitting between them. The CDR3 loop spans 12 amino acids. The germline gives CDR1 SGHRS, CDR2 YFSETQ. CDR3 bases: TGCGCCAGCAGCAGCTCTTCGGAGACCCAGTACTTC. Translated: CASSSSSETQYF.

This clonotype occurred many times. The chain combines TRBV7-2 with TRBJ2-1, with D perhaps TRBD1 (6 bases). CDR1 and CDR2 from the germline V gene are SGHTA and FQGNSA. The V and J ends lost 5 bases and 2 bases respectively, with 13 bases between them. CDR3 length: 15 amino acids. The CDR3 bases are TGTGCCAGCAGCCAGACAGGTACGACCTACAATGAGCAGTTCTTC. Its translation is CASSQTGTTYNEQFF.

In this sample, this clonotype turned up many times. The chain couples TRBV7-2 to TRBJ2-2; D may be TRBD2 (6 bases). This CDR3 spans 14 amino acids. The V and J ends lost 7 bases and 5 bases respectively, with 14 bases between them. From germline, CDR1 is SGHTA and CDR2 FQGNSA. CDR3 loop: CASTQGEVTGELFF. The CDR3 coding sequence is TGTGCCAGCACCCAAGGGGAGGTTACCGGGGAGCTGTTTTTT.

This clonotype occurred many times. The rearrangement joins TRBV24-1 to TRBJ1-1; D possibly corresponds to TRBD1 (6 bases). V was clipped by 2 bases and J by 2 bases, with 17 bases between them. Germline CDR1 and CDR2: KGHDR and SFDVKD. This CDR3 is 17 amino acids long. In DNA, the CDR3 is TGTGCCACCAGTGATTCGCCCACAGGGTTGGGAAACACTGAAGCTTTCTTT. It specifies CATSDSPTGLGNTEAFF.

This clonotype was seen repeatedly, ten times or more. The CDR3 spells CAIKGTSLRDTEAFF. CDR3 coding DNA: TGTGCCATCAAAGGGACTTCCTTAAGGGACACTGAAGCTTTCTTT. This rearrangement joins TRBV10-3 to TRBJ1-1; D is perhaps TRBD1 (5 bases). V was trimmed by 7 bases and J by 3 bases, leaving 18 bases between them. Looked up from germline, CDR1 is ENHRY and CDR2 is SYGVKD. The CDR3 runs to 15 residues.

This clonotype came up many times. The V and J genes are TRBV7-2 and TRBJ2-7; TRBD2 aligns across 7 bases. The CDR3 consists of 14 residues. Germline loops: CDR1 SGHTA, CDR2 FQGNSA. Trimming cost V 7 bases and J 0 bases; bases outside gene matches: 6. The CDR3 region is CASTPGGGSYEQYF. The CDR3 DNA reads TGTGCCAGCACTCCGGGCGGGGGCTCCTACGAGCAGTACTTC.

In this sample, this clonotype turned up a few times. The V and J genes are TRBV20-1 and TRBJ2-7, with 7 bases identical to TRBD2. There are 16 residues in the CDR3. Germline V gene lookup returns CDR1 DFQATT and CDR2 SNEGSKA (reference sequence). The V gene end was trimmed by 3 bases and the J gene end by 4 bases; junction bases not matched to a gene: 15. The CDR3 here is CSASSRGGASSYEQYF. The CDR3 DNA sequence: TGCAGTGCTAGTTCCCGGGGAGGGGCTTCTTCGTACGAGCAGTACTTC.

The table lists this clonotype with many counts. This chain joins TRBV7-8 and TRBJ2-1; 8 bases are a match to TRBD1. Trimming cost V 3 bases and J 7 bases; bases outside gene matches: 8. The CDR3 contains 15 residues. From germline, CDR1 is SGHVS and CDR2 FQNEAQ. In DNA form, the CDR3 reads TGTGCCAGCAGCTTTTCTCCGGACAGGGTAAATGAGCAGTTCTTC. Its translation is CASSFSPDRVNEQFF.

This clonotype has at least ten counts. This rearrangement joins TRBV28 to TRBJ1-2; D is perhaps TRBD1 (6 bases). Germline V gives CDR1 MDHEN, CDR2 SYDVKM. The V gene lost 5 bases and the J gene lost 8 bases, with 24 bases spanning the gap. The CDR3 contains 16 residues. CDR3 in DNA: TGTGCCAGCAGTATCTCAGAGGGGGTCAATGTCCGAGGCTACACCTTC. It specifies CASSISEGVNVRGYTF.

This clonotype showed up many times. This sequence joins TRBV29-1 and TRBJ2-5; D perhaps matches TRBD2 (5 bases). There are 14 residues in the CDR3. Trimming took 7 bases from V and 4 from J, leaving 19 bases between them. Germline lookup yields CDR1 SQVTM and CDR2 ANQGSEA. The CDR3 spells CSAPVWESGETQYF. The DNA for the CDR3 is TGCAGCGCCCCCGTTTGGGAGTCGGGAGAGACCCAGTACTTC.

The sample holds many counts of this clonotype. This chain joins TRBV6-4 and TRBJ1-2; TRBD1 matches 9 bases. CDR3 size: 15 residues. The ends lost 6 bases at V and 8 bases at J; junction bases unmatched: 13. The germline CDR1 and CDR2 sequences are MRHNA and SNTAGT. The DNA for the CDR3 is TGTGCCAGCAGCGCCGGATGGACAGGGGCCTACGGCTACACCTTC. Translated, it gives CASSAGWTGAYGYTF.

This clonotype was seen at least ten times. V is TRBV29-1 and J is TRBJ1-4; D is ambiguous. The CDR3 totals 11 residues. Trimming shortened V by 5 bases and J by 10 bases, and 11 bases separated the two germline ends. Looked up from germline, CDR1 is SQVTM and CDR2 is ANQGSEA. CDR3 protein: CSVRDVGKLFF. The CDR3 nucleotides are TGCAGCGTTCGGGATGTGGGAAAACTGTTTTTT.

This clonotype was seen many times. CDR3 loop: CATSATYNEQFF. The CDR3 coding sequence is TGTGCCACCAGCGCGACATACAATGAGCAGTTCTTC. The chain uses TRBV24-1 and TRBJ2-1; D uncertain. CDR1 and CDR2 from the germline V gene are KGHDR and SFDVKD. CDR3 length: 12 amino acids. Between the trimmed V and J ends, which lost 7 bases and 4 bases, there was a span of 7 bases.